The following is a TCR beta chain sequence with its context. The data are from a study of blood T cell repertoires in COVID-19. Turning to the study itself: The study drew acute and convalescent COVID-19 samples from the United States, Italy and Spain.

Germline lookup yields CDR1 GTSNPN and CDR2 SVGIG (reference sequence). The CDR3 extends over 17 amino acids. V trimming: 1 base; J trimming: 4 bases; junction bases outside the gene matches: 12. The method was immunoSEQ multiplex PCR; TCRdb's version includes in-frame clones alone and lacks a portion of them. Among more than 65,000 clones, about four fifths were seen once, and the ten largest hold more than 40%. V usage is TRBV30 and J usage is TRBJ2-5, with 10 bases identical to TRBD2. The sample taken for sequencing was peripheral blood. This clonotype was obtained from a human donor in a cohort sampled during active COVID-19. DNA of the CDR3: TGTGCCTGGAGTGGAAGCAGAAAACTAGCGGGAAGAGAGACCCAGTACTTC. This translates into CAWSGSRKLAGRETQYF.